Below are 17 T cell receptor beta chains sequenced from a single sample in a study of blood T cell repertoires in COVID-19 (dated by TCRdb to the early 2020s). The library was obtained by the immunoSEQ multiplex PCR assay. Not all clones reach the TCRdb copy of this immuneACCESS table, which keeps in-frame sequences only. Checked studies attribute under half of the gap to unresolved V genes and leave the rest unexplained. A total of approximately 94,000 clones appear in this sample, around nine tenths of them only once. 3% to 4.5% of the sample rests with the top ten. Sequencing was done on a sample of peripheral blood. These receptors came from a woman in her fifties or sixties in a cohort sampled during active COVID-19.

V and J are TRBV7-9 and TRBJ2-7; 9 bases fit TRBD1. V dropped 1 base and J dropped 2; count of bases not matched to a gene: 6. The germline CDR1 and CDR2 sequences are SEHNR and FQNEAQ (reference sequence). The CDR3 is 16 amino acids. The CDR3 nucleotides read TGTGCCAGCAGCTTAGTAGGTAGGACAGGGGCCTACGAGCAGTACTTC. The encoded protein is CASSLVGRTGAYEQYF.

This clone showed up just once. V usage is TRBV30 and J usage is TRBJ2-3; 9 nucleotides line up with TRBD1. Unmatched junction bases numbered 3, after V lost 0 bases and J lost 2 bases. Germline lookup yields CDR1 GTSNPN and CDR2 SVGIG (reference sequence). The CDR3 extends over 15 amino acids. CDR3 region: CAWSVGQGDTDTQYF. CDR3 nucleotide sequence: TGTGCCTGGAGTGTGGGACAGGGAGACACAGATACGCAGTATTTT.

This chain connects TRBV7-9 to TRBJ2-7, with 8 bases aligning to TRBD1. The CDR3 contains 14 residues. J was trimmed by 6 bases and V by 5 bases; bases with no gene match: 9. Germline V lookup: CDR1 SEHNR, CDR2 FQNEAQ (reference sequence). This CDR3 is CASSPQGARAEQYF. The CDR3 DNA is TGTGCCAGCAGCCCCCAGGGGGCGAGAGCCGAGCAGTACTTC.

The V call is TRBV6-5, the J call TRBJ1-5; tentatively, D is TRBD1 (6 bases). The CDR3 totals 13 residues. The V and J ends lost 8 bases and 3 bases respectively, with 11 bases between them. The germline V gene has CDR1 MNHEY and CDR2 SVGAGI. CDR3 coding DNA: TGTGCCAGCCTCTACAGGGCCAATCAGCCCCAGCATTTT. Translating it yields CASLYRANQPQHF.

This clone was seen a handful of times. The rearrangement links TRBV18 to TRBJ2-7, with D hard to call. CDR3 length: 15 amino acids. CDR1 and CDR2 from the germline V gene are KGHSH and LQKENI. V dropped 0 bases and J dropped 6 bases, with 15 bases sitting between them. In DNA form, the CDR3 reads TGTGCCAGCTCACCACCGGTGAGTCAGGTCGCCGAGCAGTACTTC. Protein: CASSPPVSQVAEQYF.

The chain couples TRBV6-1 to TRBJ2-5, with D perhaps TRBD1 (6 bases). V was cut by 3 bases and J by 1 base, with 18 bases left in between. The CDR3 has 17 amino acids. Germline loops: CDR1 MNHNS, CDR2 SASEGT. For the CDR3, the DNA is TGTGCCAGCAGTGAGGGACGCGCGACAGGCATCCAAGAGACCCAGTACTTC. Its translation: CASSEGRATGIQETQYF.

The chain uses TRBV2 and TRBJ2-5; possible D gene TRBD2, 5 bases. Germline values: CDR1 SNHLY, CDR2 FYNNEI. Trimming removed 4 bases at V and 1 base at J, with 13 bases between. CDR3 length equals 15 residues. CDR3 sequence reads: CASSGPRAGQETQYF. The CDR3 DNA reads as TGTGCCAGCAGTGGACCTAGGGCGGGCCAAGAGACCCAGTACTTC.

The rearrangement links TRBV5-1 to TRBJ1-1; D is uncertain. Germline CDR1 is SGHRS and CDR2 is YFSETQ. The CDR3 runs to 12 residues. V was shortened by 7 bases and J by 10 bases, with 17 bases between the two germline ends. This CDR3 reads CASGLTGQRAFF. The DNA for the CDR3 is TGCGCCAGCGGACTTACCGGGCAGCGAGCTTTCTTT.

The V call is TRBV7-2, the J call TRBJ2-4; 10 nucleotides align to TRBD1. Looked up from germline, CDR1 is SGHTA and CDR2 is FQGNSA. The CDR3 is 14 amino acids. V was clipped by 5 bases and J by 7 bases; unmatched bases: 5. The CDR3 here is CASSPGQGGNIQYF. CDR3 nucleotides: TGTGCCAGCAGCCCCGGACAGGGGGGTAACATTCAGTACTTC.

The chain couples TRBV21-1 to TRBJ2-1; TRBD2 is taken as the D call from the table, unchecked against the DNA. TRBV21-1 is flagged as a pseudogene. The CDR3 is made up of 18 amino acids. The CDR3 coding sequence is TGTGCCAGCAGCTTAGGGAGGCCCCACCCTGTGTCCTACAATGAGCAGTTCTTC. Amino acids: CASSLGRPHPVSYNEQFF.

The CDR3 DNA is TGTGCCAGCAGTGTGGGGACAGCTAATGAAAAACTGTTTTTT. This gives the protein CASSVGTANEKLFF. The chain joins TRBV25-1 to TRBJ1-4, with 7 bases identical to TRBD1. Germline CDR1 and CDR2: MGHDK and SYGVNS. There are 14 residues in the CDR3. Losses at the gene ends were 4 bases for V and 3 bases for J; bases not matched to a gene: 2. The full variable domain, completed using reference TRBV25-1 and TRBJ1-4, is EADIYQTPRYLVIGTGKKITLECSQTMGHDKMYWYQQDPGMELHLIHYSYGVNSTEKGDLSSESTVSRIRTEHFPLTLESARPSHTSQYLCASSVGTANEKLFFGSGTQLSVL.

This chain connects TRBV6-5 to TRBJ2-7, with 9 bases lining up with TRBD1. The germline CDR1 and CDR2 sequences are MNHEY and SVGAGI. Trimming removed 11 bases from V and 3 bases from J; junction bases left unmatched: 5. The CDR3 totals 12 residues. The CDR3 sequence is CAAGTGNYEQYF. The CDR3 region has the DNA TGTGCCGCGGGGACAGGGAACTACGAGCAGTACTTC.

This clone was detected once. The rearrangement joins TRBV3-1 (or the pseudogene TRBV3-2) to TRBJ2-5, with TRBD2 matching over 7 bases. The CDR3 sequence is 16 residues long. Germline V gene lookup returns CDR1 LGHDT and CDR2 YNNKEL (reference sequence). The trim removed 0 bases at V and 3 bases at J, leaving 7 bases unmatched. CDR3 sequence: CASSQDLGLGEETQYF. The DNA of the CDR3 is TGTGCCAGCAGCCAAGATCTAGGACTAGGAGAAGAGACCCAGTACTTC.

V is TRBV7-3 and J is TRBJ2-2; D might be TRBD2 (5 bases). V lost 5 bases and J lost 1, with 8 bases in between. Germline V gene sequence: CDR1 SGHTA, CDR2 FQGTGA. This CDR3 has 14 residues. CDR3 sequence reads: CASSLGLNTGELFF. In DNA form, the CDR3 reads TGTGCCAGCAGCCTCGGACTGAACACCGGGGAGCTGTTTTTT.

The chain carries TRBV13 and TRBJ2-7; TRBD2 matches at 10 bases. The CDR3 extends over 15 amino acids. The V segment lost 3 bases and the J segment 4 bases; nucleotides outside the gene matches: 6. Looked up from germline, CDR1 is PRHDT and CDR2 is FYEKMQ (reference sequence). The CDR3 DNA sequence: TGTGCCAGCAGCTTCCAAGGTAGCGGGGGGTACGAGCAGTACTTC. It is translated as CASSFQGSGGYEQYF.

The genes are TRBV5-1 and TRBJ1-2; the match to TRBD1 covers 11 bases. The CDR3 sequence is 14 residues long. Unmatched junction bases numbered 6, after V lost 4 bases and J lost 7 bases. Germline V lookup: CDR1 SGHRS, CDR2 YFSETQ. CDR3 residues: CASSPGTGGVGYTF. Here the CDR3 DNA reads TGCGCCAGCAGCCCGGGGACAGGGGGAGTTGGCTACACCTTC.

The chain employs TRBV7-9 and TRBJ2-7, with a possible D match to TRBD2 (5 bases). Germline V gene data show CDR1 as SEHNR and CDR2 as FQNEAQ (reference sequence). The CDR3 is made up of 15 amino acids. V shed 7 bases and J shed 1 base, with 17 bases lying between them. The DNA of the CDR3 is TGTGCCAGCACCCCTTGGAGAGGGAAATCCTACGAGCAGTACTTC. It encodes CASTPWRGKSYEQYF.